This T cell receptor beta chain originates from a study of blood T cell repertoires in COVID-19. Study context: Sites in the United States, Italy and Spain provided acute and convalescent COVID-19 samples.

V lost 3 bases, J lost 7 bases, and 8 bases stayed unmatched. The germline V gene encodes CDR1 KGHDR and CDR2 SFDVKD. This CDR3 has 15 amino acids. Original data processing: Scientists estimated how many nucleated cells there were by amplifying reference gene primers. Some clones are missing from TCRdb's copy, which holds only in-frame ones; the method was immunoSEQ multiplex PCR. That table furnishes V, J and clone size, whereas the DNA furnished D and trimming. In the table there are roughly 76,000 clones, more than 85% of which are singletons. Sequencing was done on a sample of peripheral blood. This receptor was taken from a woman in her sixties or seventies with active COVID-19. The chain uses TRBV24-1 and TRBJ1-2, with 9 nucleotides matching TRBD1. CDR3: CATSDRGQGRRGYTF. CDR3 sequence (DNA): TGTGCCACCAGTGATAGGGGACAGGGCCGGCGTGGCTACACCTTC.